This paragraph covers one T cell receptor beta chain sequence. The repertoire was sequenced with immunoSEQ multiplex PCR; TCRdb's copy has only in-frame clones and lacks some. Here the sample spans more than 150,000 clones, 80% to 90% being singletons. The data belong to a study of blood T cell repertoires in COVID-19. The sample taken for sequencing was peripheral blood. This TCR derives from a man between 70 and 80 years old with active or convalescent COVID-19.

CDR3 amino acids: CASSLDRETQYF. In DNA form, the CDR3 reads TGTGCCAGCAGCCTGGACAGGGAGACCCAGTACTTC. This sequence joins TRBV3-1 (or the pseudogene TRBV3-2) and TRBJ2-5, with TRBD1 matching 7 bases. The V gene's germline CDR1 is LGHDT and CDR2 YNNKEL (reference sequence). There are 12 residues in the CDR3. V was pared by 4 bases and J by 5 bases, with 1 base of the junction left unmatched.